This entry features one T cell receptor (beta chain) sequence. The sample originates from a study of early T cells in non-severe SARS-CoV-2 infection. V lost 6 bases to trimming and J lost 7 bases, with 15 bases between them. Germline CDR1 and CDR2: ENHRY and SYGVKD. This CDR3 is 13 amino acids long. TCRdb itself ran the 5' RACE reads through MiXCR, one entry per CDR3 protein. The table includes over 30,000 distinct CDR3 sequences, approximately 6.9% detected once. This sequence originates from an adult who was a healthcare worker with PCR-confirmed SARS-CoV-2 infection or an uninfected control (not recorded which). The V call is TRBV10-3, the J call TRBJ1-2; D not certain. The sample in question was whole blood, obtained at baseline. This CDR3 reads CAIRTAGQSGYTF. The CDR3 nucleotides read TGTGCCATCAGGACGGCTGGCCAGAGTGGCTACACCTTC.